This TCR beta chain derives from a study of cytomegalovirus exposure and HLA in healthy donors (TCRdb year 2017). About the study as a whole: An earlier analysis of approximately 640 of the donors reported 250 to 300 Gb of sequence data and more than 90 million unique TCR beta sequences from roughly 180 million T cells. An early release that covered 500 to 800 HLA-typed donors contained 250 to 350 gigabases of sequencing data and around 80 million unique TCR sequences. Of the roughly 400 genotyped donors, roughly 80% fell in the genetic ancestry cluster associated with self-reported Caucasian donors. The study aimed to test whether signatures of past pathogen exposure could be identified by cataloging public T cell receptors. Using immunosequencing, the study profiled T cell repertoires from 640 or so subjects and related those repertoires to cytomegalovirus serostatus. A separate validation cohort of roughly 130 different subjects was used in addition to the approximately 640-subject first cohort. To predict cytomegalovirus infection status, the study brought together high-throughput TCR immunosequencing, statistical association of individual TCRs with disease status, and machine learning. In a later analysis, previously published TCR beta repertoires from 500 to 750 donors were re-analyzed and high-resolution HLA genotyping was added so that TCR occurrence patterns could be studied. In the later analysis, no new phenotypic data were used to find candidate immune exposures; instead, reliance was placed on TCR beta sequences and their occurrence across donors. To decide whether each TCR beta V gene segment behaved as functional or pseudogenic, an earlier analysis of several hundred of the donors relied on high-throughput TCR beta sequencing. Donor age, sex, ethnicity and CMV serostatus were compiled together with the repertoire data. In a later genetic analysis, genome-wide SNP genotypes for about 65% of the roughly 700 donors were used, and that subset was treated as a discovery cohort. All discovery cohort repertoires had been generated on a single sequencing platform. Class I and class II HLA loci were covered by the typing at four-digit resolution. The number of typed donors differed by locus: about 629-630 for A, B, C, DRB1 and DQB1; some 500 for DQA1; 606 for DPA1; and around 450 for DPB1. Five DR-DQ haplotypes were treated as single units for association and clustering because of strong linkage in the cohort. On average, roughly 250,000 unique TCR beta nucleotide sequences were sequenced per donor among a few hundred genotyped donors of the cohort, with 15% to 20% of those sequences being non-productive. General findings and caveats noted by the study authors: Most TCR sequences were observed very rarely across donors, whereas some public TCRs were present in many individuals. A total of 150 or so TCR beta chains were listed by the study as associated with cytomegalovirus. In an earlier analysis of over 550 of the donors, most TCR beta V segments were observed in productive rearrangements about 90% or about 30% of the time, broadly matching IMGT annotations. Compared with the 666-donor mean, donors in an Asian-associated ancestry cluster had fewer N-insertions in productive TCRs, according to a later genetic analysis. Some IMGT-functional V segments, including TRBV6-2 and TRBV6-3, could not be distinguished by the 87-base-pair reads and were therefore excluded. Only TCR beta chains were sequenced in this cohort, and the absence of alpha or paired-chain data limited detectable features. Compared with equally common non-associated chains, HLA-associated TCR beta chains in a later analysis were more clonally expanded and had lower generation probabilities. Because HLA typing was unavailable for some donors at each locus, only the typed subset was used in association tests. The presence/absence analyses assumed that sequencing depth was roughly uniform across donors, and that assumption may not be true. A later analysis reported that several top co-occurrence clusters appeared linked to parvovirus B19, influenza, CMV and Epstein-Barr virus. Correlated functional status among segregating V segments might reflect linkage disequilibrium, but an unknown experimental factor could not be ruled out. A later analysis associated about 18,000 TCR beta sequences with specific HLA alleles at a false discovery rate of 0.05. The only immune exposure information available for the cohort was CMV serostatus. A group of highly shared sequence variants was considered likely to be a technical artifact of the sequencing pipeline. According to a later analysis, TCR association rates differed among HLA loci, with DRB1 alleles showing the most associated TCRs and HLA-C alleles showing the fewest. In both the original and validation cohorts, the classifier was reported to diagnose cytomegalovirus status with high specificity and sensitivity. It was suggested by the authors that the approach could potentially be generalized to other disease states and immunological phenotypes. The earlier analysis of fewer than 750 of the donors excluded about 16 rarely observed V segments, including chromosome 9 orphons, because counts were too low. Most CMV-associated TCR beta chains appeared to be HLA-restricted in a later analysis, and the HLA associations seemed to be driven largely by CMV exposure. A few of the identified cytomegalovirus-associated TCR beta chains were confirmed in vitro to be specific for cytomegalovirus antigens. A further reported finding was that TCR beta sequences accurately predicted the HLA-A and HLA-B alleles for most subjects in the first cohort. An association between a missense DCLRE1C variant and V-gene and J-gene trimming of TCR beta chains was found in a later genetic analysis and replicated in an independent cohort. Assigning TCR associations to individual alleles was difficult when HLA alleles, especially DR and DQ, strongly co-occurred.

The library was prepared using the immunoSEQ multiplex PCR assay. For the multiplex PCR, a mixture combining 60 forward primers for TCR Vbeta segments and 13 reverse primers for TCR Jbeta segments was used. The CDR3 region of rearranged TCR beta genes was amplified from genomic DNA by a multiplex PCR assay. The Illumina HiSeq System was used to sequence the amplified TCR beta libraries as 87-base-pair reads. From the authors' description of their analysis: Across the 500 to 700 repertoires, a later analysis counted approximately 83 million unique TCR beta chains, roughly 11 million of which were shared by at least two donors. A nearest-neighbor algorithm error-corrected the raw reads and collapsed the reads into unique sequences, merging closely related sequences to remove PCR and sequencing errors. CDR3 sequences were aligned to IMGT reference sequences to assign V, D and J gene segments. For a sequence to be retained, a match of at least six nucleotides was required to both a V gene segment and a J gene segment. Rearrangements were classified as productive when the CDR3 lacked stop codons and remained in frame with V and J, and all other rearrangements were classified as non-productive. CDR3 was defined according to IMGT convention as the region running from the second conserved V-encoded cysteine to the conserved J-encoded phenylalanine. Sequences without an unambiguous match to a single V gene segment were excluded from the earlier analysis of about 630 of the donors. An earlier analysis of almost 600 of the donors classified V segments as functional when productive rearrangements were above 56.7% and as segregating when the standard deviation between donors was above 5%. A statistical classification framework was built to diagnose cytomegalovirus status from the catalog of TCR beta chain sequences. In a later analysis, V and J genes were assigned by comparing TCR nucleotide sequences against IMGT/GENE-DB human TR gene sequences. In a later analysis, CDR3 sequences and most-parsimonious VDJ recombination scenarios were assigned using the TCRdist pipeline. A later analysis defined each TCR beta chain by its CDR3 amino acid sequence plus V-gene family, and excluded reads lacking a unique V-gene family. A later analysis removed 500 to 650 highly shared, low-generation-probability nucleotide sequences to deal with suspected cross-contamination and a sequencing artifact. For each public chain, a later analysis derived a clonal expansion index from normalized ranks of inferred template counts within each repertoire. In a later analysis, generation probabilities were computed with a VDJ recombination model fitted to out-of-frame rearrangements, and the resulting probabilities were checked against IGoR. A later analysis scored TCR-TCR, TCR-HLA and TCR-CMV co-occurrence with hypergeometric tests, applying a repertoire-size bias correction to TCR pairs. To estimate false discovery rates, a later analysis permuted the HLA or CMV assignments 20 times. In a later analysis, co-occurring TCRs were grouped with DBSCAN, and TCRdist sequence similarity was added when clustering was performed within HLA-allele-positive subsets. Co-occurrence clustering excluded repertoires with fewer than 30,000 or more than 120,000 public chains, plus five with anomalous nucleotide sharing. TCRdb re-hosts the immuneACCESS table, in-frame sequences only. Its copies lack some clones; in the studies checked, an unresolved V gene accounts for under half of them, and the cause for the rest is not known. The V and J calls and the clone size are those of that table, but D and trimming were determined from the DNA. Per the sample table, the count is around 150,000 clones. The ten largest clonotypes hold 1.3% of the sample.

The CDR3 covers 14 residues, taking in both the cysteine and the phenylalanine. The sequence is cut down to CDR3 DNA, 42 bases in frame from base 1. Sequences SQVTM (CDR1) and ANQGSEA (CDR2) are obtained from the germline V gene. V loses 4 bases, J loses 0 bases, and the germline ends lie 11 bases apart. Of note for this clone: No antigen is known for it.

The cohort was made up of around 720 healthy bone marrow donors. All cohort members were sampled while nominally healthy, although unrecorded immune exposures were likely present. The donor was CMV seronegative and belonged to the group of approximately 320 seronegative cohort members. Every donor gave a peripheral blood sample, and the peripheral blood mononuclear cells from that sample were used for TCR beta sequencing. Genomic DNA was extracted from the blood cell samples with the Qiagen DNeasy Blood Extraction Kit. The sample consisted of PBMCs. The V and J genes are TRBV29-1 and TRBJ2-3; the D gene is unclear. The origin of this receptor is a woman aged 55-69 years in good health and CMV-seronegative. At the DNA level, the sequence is TGCAGCGTTGCCGACATATCTAGCACAGATACGCAGTATTTT. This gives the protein CSVADISSTDTQYF.